This TCR beta chain came from a study of shared clonotypes between healthy human individuals. At the level of the study: Three plates were used per donor for CD4 naive, three for CD4 memory, two for CD8 naive and one for CD8 memory. The study, taken as a whole, reports: Investigators expected sequencing depth to affect clonotype sharing among donors.

The V end lost 2 bases, the J end lost 1 base, and 6 bases lay between the germline ends. Per the germline V gene, CDR1 is MNHEY and CDR2 is SVGAGI. This CDR3 has 13 residues. Method: immunoSEQ multiplex PCR; TCRdb's copy keeps in-frame clones and lacks some. This sample yields some 790,000 clones, of which around 77% are seen a single time; approximately 1.7% belongs to the top ten. Every one of the donors was a Caucasian adult that lived in Nashville, Tennessee. This clone was seen a single time. Its antigen is unknown. Sequencing was done on a sample of memory CD4+ T cells sorted from blood. Subset of the sample: CD45RA-negative fraction. The sequence came from a woman under 40 in good health. V usage is TRBV6-5 and J usage is TRBJ2-7; the D gene could be TRBD1 or TRBD2 (5 bases each). CDR3 coding DNA: TGTGCCAGCAGTTACGGGGGATCCTACGAGCAGTACTTC. Translation: CASSYGGSYEQYF.